Listed here are 20 T cell receptor beta chains from one sample, sequenced in a study of blood T cell repertoires in COVID-19. TCRdb's copy holds only in-frame clones and misses some; the assay was immunoSEQ multiplex PCR. Of about 140,000 clones listed, over 70% are singletons. Source material: peripheral blood. These receptors all come from a man between 65 and 85 years old who had recovered from COVID-19.

This sequence joins TRBV29-1 and TRBJ1-3; 8 nucleotides line up with TRBD1. In germline, CDR1 is SQVTM, CDR2 ANQGSEA. The ends lost 4 bases at V and 3 bases at J; junction bases unmatched: 5. The CDR3 is 14 residues long. CDR3 region: CSVGQGAFGNTIYF. The CDR3 DNA reads TGCAGCGTTGGGCAGGGGGCATTTGGAAACACCATATATTTT.

The chain has TRBV27 and TRBJ2-1; TRBD1 agrees at 8 bases. V lost 2 bases, J lost 9 bases, and 9 bases stayed unmatched. The germline CDR1 and CDR2 sequences are MNHEY and SMNVEV (reference sequence). This CDR3 region has 15 residues. The CDR3 DNA reads TGTGCCAGCAGTTTAGGGGCAGGGGGCTTAGGTGAGCAGTTCTTC. Its protein product is CASSLGAGGLGEQFF.

The chain combines TRBV3-1 (or the pseudogene TRBV3-2) with TRBJ2-4; 7 bases are a match to TRBD1. The V gene end was trimmed by 4 bases and the J gene end by 0 bases; junction bases not matched to a gene: 3. Germline CDR1 reads LGHDT; CDR2 reads YNNKEL (reference sequence). CDR3 length: 15 amino acids. In DNA, the CDR3 is TGTGCCAGCAGCCTACAGGGGCTAGCCAAAAACATTCAGTACTTC. Protein: CASSLQGLAKNIQYF.

V gene TRBV27 combines with J gene TRBJ2-2; weak D call: TRBD1 (5 bases). This CDR3 has 14 residues. Trimming pared 3 bases from V and 6 bases from J, leaving 11 bases between. From germline, CDR1 is MNHEY and CDR2 SMNVEV (reference sequence). The CDR3 DNA reads as TGTGCCAGCAGTTTGGGCAGGGTGGCCGGGGAGCTGTTTTTT. This translates into CASSLGRVAGELFF.

This clone was counted between two and nine times. At the DNA level, this CDR3 is encoded by other sequences in the same sample as well. The genes are TRBV5-1 and TRBJ1-4; TRBD1 matches 10 bases. The V gene's germline CDR1 is SGHRS and CDR2 YFSETQ. This CDR3 spans 15 amino acids. Trimming removed 4 bases from V and 8 bases from J; junction bases left unmatched: 8. CDR3 sequence: CASSPRTGGREKLFF. DNA of the CDR3: TGCGCCAGCAGCCCCAGGACAGGGGGTCGCGAAAAACTGTTTTTT.

This chain joins TRBV29-1 and TRBJ2-3, with D hard to call. V was cut by 3 bases and J by 1 base, with 8 bases left in between. Germline lookup yields CDR1 SQVTM and CDR2 ANQGSEA. This CDR3 has 13 residues. The CDR3 coding sequence is TGCAGCGTTGATGACCTAGGCACAGATACGCAGTATTTT. Its protein product is CSVDDLGTDTQYF.

This clone was seen only a few times. The gene calls are TRBV5-1 and TRBJ2-3; D ambiguous. The V end lost 4 bases, the J end lost 4 bases, and 10 bases lay between the germline ends. Germline CDR1 and CDR2: SGHRS and YFSETQ. The CDR3 contains 13 residues. CDR3 in amino acids: CASSPDTPDTQYF. The CDR3 DNA follows: TGCGCCAGCAGCCCCGACACTCCAGATACGCAGTATTTT.

This chain connects TRBV10-1 to TRBJ2-2; D may be TRBD2 (5 bases). The germline CDR1 and CDR2 sequences are WNHNN and SYGVQD (reference sequence). Trimming pared 0 bases from V and 7 bases from J, leaving 18 bases between. The CDR3 has 17 amino acids. In DNA, the CDR3 is TGCGCCAGCAGTGAGTCGAGGGTTGACCGCCGGGGCGGGGAGCTGTTTTTT. Residues: CASSESRVDRRGGELFF.

V gene TRBV5-1 combines with J gene TRBJ2-1; 11 positions match TRBD2. CDR1 is SGHRS and CDR2 is YFSETQ in the germline V gene. V lost 4 bases, J lost 7 bases, and 7 bases stayed unmatched. This CDR3 spans 15 amino acids. For the CDR3, the DNA is TGCGCCAGCAGCCTGACTAGCGGGAACAGGAATGAGCAGTTCTTC. It encodes CASSLTSGNRNEQFF.

The chain combines TRBV19 with TRBJ1-4; no definite D call. CDR1 and CDR2 from the germline V gene are LNHDA and SQIVND (reference sequence). The CDR3 loop spans 14 amino acids. V was cut by 6 bases and J by 4 bases, with 12 bases left in between. The chain's CDR3 is CASRPPRVNEKLFF. The CDR3 DNA reads TGTGCCAGTAGGCCGCCGCGGGTTAATGAAAAACTGTTTTTT.

The V gene is TRBV9, the J gene TRBJ2-2, with 9 bases matching TRBD1. Germline-derived CDR1 and CDR2 are SGDLS and YYNGEE. The V and J ends lost 0 bases and 3 bases, in that order; junction bases with no gene match: 3. The length of the CDR3 is 16 residues. The CDR3 nucleotides are TGTGCCAGCAGCGTAGTGGGGACAGGGTACACCGGGGAGCTGTTTTTT. Amino acid sequence: CASSVVGTGYTGELFF.

This clone appeared a few times. This chain links TRBV11-3 with TRBJ2-2, with a weak D call TRBD1 (6 bases). Germline V lookup: CDR1 SGHNT, CDR2 YENEEA. This CDR3 has 13 amino acids. Trimming shortened V by 5 bases and J by 9 bases, and 13 bases separated the two germline ends. The CDR3 is CASSTTGNRELFF. The CDR3 DNA sequence: TGTGCCAGCAGCACCACAGGGAACAGGGAGCTGTTTTTT.

This chain links TRBV29-1 with TRBJ1-4; TRBD1 might be the D (5 bases). Germline loops: CDR1 SQVTM, CDR2 ANQGSEA. V was trimmed by 0 bases and J by 6 bases, leaving 11 bases between them. This CDR3 region has 14 residues. CDR3 sequence: CSVEDGADDEKLFF. The CDR3 nucleotides are TGCAGCGTTGAAGATGGGGCAGATGATGAAAAACTGTTTTTT.

V is TRBV29-1 and J is TRBJ2-7, with 10 nucleotides matching TRBD1. This CDR3 has 12 amino acids. Germline values: CDR1 SQVTM, CDR2 ANQGSEA. Trimming took 6 bases from V and 6 from J; bases not matched to a gene: 5. In DNA, the CDR3 is TGCAGCGTCCACGGGACAGGGGTCGAGCAGTACTTC. This sequence encodes CSVHGTGVEQYF.

DNA of the CDR3: TGTGCCAGCAGTGAATCCGGACAGGGCAACACCGGGGAGCTGTTTTTT. It encodes CASSESGQGNTGELFF. This chain links TRBV2 with TRBJ2-2, with 8 positions matching TRBD1. With V trimmed by 2 bases and J by 2 bases, 4 bases remained unmatched. This CDR3 region has 16 residues. From germline, CDR1 is SNHLY and CDR2 FYNNEI.

This clone was found once. This chain joins TRBV10-3 and TRBJ2-1, with TRBD2 identical over 11 bases. The CDR3 contains 17 residues. With V trimmed by 3 bases and J by 2 bases, 6 bases remained unmatched. Per the germline V gene, CDR1 is ENHRY and CDR2 is SYGVKD. CDR3 bases: TGTGCCATCAGTGATGAGACTAGCGGGACGCCCTACAATGAGCAGTTCTTC. It translates to CAISDETSGTPYNEQFF.

The chain uses TRBV19 and TRBJ2-3; D is unclear. V lost 7 bases and J 2 bases, leaving 10 bases between the germline ends. The length of the CDR3 is 13 residues. Germline loops: CDR1 LNHDA, CDR2 SQIVND (reference sequence). The CDR3, as DNA: TGTGCCAGTATGGAGCAGAACACAGATACGCAGTATTTT. This sequence encodes CASMEQNTDTQYF.

The chain joins TRBV28 to TRBJ2-7; possible D gene TRBD2, 6 bases. Per the germline V gene, CDR1 is MDHEN and CDR2 is SYDVKM. This CDR3 contains 14 residues. Trimming shortened V by 8 bases and J by 0 bases, and 14 bases separated the two germline ends. DNA of the CDR3: TGTGCCAGCCATAGTCGGAGGGGCTCCTACGAGCAGTACTTC. Its translation is CASHSRRGSYEQYF.

For this clone: The sample holds other DNA sequences that translate to the same CDR3. The chain recombines TRBV2 with TRBJ2-5, with 7 bases identical to TRBD1. CDR1 SNHLY and CDR2 FYNNEI come from the germline V gene. V trimming: 6 bases; J trimming: 5 bases; junction bases outside the gene matches: 6. The CDR3 is 13 amino acids. CDR3 nucleotides: TGTGCCAGCAGACAGGGGCCCGGGGAGACCCAGTACTTC. It encodes CASRQGPGETQYF.

This clone has just a few counts. The J gene is TRBJ2-7, the V gene TRBV6-5; D not certain. CDR3 size: 11 residues. Germline CDR1 reads MNHEY; CDR2 reads SVGAGI. V was trimmed by 4 bases and J by 5 bases, leaving 6 bases between them. In nucleotides, the CDR3 is TGTGCCAGCAGTTTCTACGACGAGCAGTACTTC. This encodes CASSFYDEQYF.